A single sample is the source of the 5 T cell receptor beta chains below, sequenced in a study of cytomegalovirus exposure and HLA in healthy donors. The PCR employed 60 Vbeta primers together with 13 Jbeta primers. Clones were sequenced by immunoSEQ multiplex PCR, and TCRdb holds only the in-frame ones, with some missing. The table lists tens of thousands of clones, around 70% of them singletons, with about 6% in the top ten. The sequenced sample consisted of PBMCs. The receptors stem from a young man in good health and CMV-seronegative.

The V call is TRBV11-2, the J call TRBJ1-5; 8 bases are a match to TRBD1. The CDR3 consists of 15 residues. V shed 5 bases, J shed 7 bases, and the junction held 10 bases outside the gene matches. Germline CDR1 SGHAT, CDR2 FQNNGV. The CDR3 loop reads CASSQVDRGGQPQHF. As DNA, the CDR3 is TGTGCCAGCAGCCAAGTTGACAGGGGAGGACAGCCCCAGCATTTT.

J is TRBJ2-2 and V is TRBV5-4, with 13 positions matching TRBD2. This CDR3 is built from 18 residues. V was pared by 0 bases and J by 2 bases, with 4 bases of the junction left unmatched. Germline CDR1 is SGHNT and CDR2 is YYREEE (reference sequence). DNA of the CDR3: TGTGCCAGCAGCTTGGAGACTAGCGGGAGGCGTAACACCGGGGAGCTGTTTTTT. Protein: CASSLETSGRRNTGELFF.

The rearrangement links TRBV10-2 to TRBJ2-3; D might be TRBD2 (6 bases). The V gene's germline CDR1 is WSHSY and CDR2 SAAADI. The CDR3 loop spans 15 amino acids. The V gene lost 3 bases and the J gene lost 1 base, with 11 bases spanning the gap. The CDR3 protein is CASSDAGRRTDTQYF. CDR3 sequence (DNA): TGCGCCAGCAGTGACGCAGGGAGGCGCACAGATACGCAGTATTTT.

As for this clone: One end of the junction varies from germline; a read error may be responsible. The genes are TRBV7-7 and TRBJ2-7; D possibly corresponds to TRBD1 (6 bases). The CDR3 length is 13 residues. Germline V gives CDR1 SSHAT, CDR2 FNYEAQ (reference sequence). CDR3 nucleotides: TGTGCTAGCAGCTTAGGTGGACAGTACGAGCAGTACTTC. This gives the protein CASSLGGQYEQYF.

The chain employs TRBV4-1 and TRBJ2-1, with TRBD2 matching 8 bases. This CDR3 has 17 residues. Germline loops: CDR1 MGHRA, CDR2 YSYEKL. With 0 bases clipped from V and 9 bases from J, the junction kept 13 bases outside the gene matches. Here the CDR3 DNA reads TGCGCCAGCAGCCAAGATTGGGCGGGGGGTACCTACGGTGAGCAGTTCTTC. Protein product: CASSQDWAGGTYGEQFF.